One and the same sample provided the 21 T cell receptor beta chains below, sequenced in a study of blood T cell repertoires in COVID-19. Sequencing used immunoSEQ multiplex PCR; TCRdb keeps in-frame clones, though not all of them. The repertoire holds some 260,000 clones, with around 80% as singletons. Sequencing was done on a sample of peripheral blood. These receptor sequences come from a middle-aged woman with active or convalescent COVID-19.

The V and J genes are TRBV6-5 and TRBJ2-3; possible D gene TRBD2, 5 bases. Germline lookup yields CDR1 MNHEY and CDR2 SVGAGI. V lost 6 bases and J lost 0, with 13 bases in between. This CDR3 has 15 amino acids. The CDR3 spells CASSPGLSSTDTQYF. The CDR3 bases are TGTGCCAGCAGCCCCGGACTTTCTAGCACAGATACGCAGTATTTT.

The CDR3 spells CASRGTGGSQPQHF. For the CDR3, the DNA is TGTGCCAGCAGGGGGACAGGGGGGAGCCAGCCCCAGCATTTT. V is TRBV7-9 and J is TRBJ1-5; the match to TRBD1 covers 11 bases. Trimming cost V 6 bases and J 7 bases; bases outside gene matches: 5. There are 14 residues in the CDR3. Germline V gene lookup returns CDR1 SEHNR and CDR2 FQNEAQ (reference sequence).

The rearrangement joins TRBV4-1 to TRBJ1-2; no definite D call. Deletions cut 4 bases from V and 0 bases from J, with 12 bases between. CDR3 length: 15 amino acids. CDR1 MGHRA and CDR2 YSYEKL come from the germline V gene. CDR3 loop: CASSLEPRSNYGYTF. CDR3 coding DNA: TGCGCCAGCAGCCTCGAGCCTCGGTCTAACTATGGCTACACCTTC.

The chain uses TRBV30 and TRBJ1-1; TRBD1 might be the D (5 bases). The CDR3 consists of 11 residues. The V end was cut by 5 bases, the J end by 4 bases, with 8 bases between. Germline V gene data show CDR1 as GTSNPN and CDR2 as SVGIG (reference sequence). CDR3 protein: CAWQGRTEAFF. CDR3 DNA: TGTGCCTGGCAGGGCCGCACTGAAGCTTTCTTT.

This clone was recorded a few times. CDR3 in amino acids: CASRGADKEKLFF. CDR3 nucleotides: TGTGCCAGCAGGGGAGCCGATAAAGAAAAACTGTTTTTT. The gene calls are TRBV6-5 and TRBJ1-4; the D is unclear. Germline V gene data show CDR1 as MNHEY and CDR2 as SVGAGI. V was pared by 6 bases and J by 8 bases, with 13 bases between. This CDR3 spans 13 amino acids.

The rearrangement uses TRBV15 and TRBJ2-3; TRBD2 might be the D (5 bases). Germline V gene lookup returns CDR1 LNHNV and CDR2 YYDKDF (reference sequence). CDR3 length equals 13 residues. Trimming took off 0 bases at V and 6 bases at J, with 7 bases between the two ends. Here the CDR3 DNA reads TGTGCCACCAGCAGAGATCCGGGGGATACGCAGTATTTT. This codes for CATSRDPGDTQYF.

The chain joins TRBV4-1 to TRBJ2-1; 12 nucleotides line up with TRBD2. J gave up 14 bases and V 1 base, and 6 bases lay outside the gene matches. CDR3 length: 14 residues. CDR1 MGHRA and CDR2 YSYEKL come from the germline V gene. CDR3: CASSQALAGGWKFF. The CDR3 nucleotides read TGCGCCAGCAGCCAAGCACTAGCGGGGGGATGGAAGTTCTTC.

V gene TRBV5-1 combines with J gene TRBJ1-2; 7 bases are shared with TRBD1. Germline V gene sequence: CDR1 SGHRS, CDR2 YFSETQ. Losses at the gene ends were 1 base for V and 7 bases for J; bases not matched to a gene: 10. The CDR3 runs to 15 residues. This CDR3 is CASSLSRSGGFGYTF. The CDR3 nucleotides read TGCGCCAGCAGCTTGAGCAGGTCAGGGGGATTTGGCTACACCTTC.

The rearrangement uses TRBV19 and TRBJ1-2; no clear D gene. V gave up 10 bases and J gave up 2 bases, with 20 bases separating them. The CDR3 contains 15 residues. Germline V gene data show CDR1 as LNHDA and CDR2 as SQIVND (reference sequence). The CDR3 protein is CAISREARLNYGYTF. The CDR3 region has the DNA TGTGCCATTTCTCGTGAGGCGCGATTAAACTATGGCTACACCTTC.

V usage is TRBV10-3 and J usage is TRBJ2-3; the match to TRBD2 covers 9 bases. The V segment lost 10 bases and the J segment 6 bases; nucleotides outside the gene matches: 20. Germline V gene data show CDR1 as ENHRY and CDR2 as SYGVKD. The CDR3 extends over 17 amino acids. CDR3 DNA: TGTGCCACCGGGAGGGCTAGCGGGGCGACTGGGGTCGATACGCAGTATTTT. It encodes CATGRASGATGVDTQYF.

This chain links TRBV19 with TRBJ2-5; TRBD2 matches at 16 bases. This CDR3 is built from 16 residues. The germline V gene encodes CDR1 LNHDA and CDR2 SQIVND (reference sequence). V shed 4 bases, J shed 6 bases, and the junction held 5 bases outside the gene matches. The CDR3 nucleotides read TGTGCCAGTAGTACGGGGACTAGCGGGGGGGCGAAGACCCAGTACTTC. Its translation is CASSTGTSGGAKTQYF.

A single count supports this clone. The gene calls are TRBV5-1 and TRBJ2-5; D is perhaps TRBD2 (5 bases). The germline CDR1 and CDR2 sequences are SGHRS and YFSETQ. This CDR3 contains 13 residues. The V gene lost 1 base and the J gene lost 3 bases, with 7 bases spanning the gap. CDR3 sequence (DNA): TGCGCCAGCAGCTTGTACGGGGAAGAGACCCAGTACTTC. This sequence encodes CASSLYGEETQYF. The full variable domain, its missing parts supplied by reference TRBV5-1 and TRBJ2-5, is KAGVTQTPRYLIKTRGQQVTLSCSPISGHRSVSWYQQTPGQGLQFLFEYFSETQRNKGNFPGRFSGRQFSNSRSEMNVSTLELGDSALYLCASSLYGEETQYFGPGTRLLVL.

The V gene is TRBV12-3 or TRBV12-4, the J gene TRBJ1-2; perhaps TRBD1 as D (6 bases). The CDR3 length is 13 residues. V lost 6 bases and J 4 bases, leaving 12 bases between the germline ends. Here the CDR3 reads CASRTGSIYGYTF. DNA for the CDR3: TGTGCCAGCAGAACAGGGTCAATCTATGGCTACACCTTC.

CDR3 DNA sequence: TGCGCCAGCTCGGGACAGCTTAATGAAAAACTGTTTTTT. It codes for CASSGQLNEKLFF. This chain links TRBV5-1 with TRBJ1-4; 7 nucleotides align to TRBD1. V was clipped by 7 bases and J by 4 bases; unmatched bases: 4. CDR3 length: 13 amino acids. The germline V gene encodes CDR1 SGHRS and CDR2 YFSETQ.

This clone has only one observation. In the same sample, other DNA sequences code for this CDR3. The rearrangement joins TRBV19 to TRBJ1-2; 7 bases are shared with TRBD1. V gave up 5 bases and J gave up 4 bases; unmatched junction bases: 4. The CDR3 covers 13 residues. CDR1 and CDR2 from the germline V gene are LNHDA and SQIVND (reference sequence). In nucleotides, the CDR3 is TGTGCCAGTAGTCGGACAGGACCCTATGGCTACACCTTC. Translated: CASSRTGPYGYTF. Full variable domain (missing parts from reference TRBV19 and TRBJ1-2): DGGITQSPKYLFRKEGQNVTLSCEQNLNHDAMYWYRQDPGQGLRLIYYSQIVNDFQKGDIAEGYSVSREKKESFPLTVTSAQKNPTAFYLCASSRTGPYGYTFGSGTRLTVV.

To note about this clone: This same CDR3 is encoded by further DNA sequences in the sample. The rearrangement joins TRBV5-1 to TRBJ2-7, with 11 bases aligning to TRBD2. After removal of 2 bases from V and 4 bases from J, the junction contained 8 bases not matched to a gene. The CDR3 sequence is 16 residues long. Germline CDR1 is SGHRS and CDR2 is YFSETQ. CDR3 amino acids: CASSLPSGGLSYEQYF. The CDR3, as DNA: TGCGCCAGCAGCTTACCTAGCGGGGGGCTCTCTTACGAGCAGTACTTC.

The chain links TRBV6-5 to TRBJ1-4; D unresolved. V was pared by 5 bases and J by 4 bases, with 14 bases between. Germline V lookup: CDR1 MNHEY, CDR2 SVGAGI. This CDR3 has 15 residues. The DNA of the CDR3 is TGTGCCAGCAGTAACCGACTGGAGATTAATGAAAAACTGTTTTTT. Protein sequence: CASSNRLEINEKLFF.

The genes are TRBV29-1 and TRBJ2-1, with 11 bases matching TRBD2. Germline V lookup: CDR1 SQVTM, CDR2 ANQGSEA. The CDR3 has 15 amino acids. V gave up 7 bases and J gave up 7 bases; unmatched junction bases: 12. This chain's CDR3 is CSATPGLAVVNEQFF. The CDR3 region has the DNA TGCAGCGCGACACCGGGACTAGCGGTAGTGAATGAGCAGTTCTTC.

The rearrangement links TRBV3-1 (or the pseudogene TRBV3-2) to TRBJ1-6; D ambiguous. Trimming took 0 bases from V and 10 from J, leaving 13 bases between them. The CDR3 is made up of 15 amino acids. The germline gives CDR1 LGHDT, CDR2 YNNKEL (reference sequence). The CDR3: CASSQEARGGSPLHF. The CDR3 DNA sequence: TGTGCCAGCAGCCAAGAGGCCCGGGGTGGATCACCCCTCCACTTT.

The table lists this clone with a few counts. The CDR3 loop is CASSSLGGTEAFF. CDR3 nucleotide sequence: TGTGCCAGCAGCTCCTTGGGGGGGACTGAAGCTTTCTTT. V is TRBV7-3 and J is TRBJ1-1; possible D gene TRBD1, 5 bases. V was trimmed by 4 bases and J by 5 bases, leaving 11 bases between them. The CDR3 sequence is 13 residues long. From germline, CDR1 is SGHTA and CDR2 FQGTGA.

The chain links TRBV9 to TRBJ2-3, with TRBD1 as a possible D gene (6 bases). Germline V gene lookup returns CDR1 SGDLS and CDR2 YYNGEE. This CDR3 contains 14 residues. Trimming left V 4 bases short and J 6 bases short, with 15 bases between. For the CDR3, the DNA is TGTGCCAGCAGCCCCCGGCCCCAGGGGGATACGCAGTATTTT. This sequence encodes CASSPRPQGDTQYF.